Listed here is a single T cell receptor (beta chain). Its antigen specificity is not known. The sample holds no much larger clone one base away, and base qualities are not on file. This sample was taken from a study of post-analysis software for immune sequencing data (dated by TCRdb to between 2014 and 2017). A note on the overall study: Disease courses on record covered relapsing-remitting, secondary progressive and progressive-relapsing multiple sclerosis, though some patients had no subtype annotation. A subset of samples was prepared in parallel using single-end sample barcoding, then pooled and co-amplified after Illumina adapter ligation. The patient repertoires were set against under 13 previously published healthy control repertoires from donors whose ages ranged from 6 to 25 years. The paper as a whole reports these results and caveats: Compared with controls, multiple sclerosis patients had significantly lower normalized Chao1 diversity, a finding suggesting substantial peripheral T-cell clonal expansion. The control group was slightly older than the multiple sclerosis patient group. Patients showed significantly higher frequencies than controls for five TRBV segments, among them TRBV5-6, TRBV5-1 and TRBV20-1. Strong co-clustering of samples prepared in the same batch was shown by direct clustering with F measure, prompting a batch-effect correction.

To demonstrate the VDJtools post-analysis software, the study profiled TCR beta repertoires from the peripheral blood of 10 to 15 young patients with multiple sclerosis. The multiple sclerosis patients were children and adolescents between about 6 and 16 years of age. Library prep was done by PCR. The instrument was an Illumina HiSeq 2500. To reduce PCR and sequencing biases, unique molecular identifiers were incorporated into the TCR beta cDNA libraries. Some 500,000 cDNA molecules were obtained per 1 to 10 million input T cells, so each molecule approximated one T cell. The same protocol used for the earlier healthy control dataset was applied to prepare and sequence the patient libraries. Samples belonging to the same batch were prepared together, multiplexed and sequenced on a shared HiSeq lane. Per the original workflow: MIGEC was used to process the raw barcoded reads, and molecular identifier groups with only a single read were discarded before consensus assembly and CDR3 extraction. VDJtools was used for post-analysis of the clonotype tables, with diversity normalized by down-sampling every dataset to the smallest sample size. In repertoire overlap clustering, CDR3 amino acid sequences, but not nucleotide sequences, were matched to correct batch-related cross-sample contamination. Using fastp at Q25 and MiXCR, TCRdb reprocessed the public reads and kept productive beta chains. Rows merge per CDR3 protein into single entries with the most common DNA and genes. TCRdb, not the original authors, processed these V and J calls. The sample table records some 260,000 distinct CDR3 sequences; approximately 34% of these occur just once. Around 5.2% of the sample goes to the ten largest clones.

CDR1 and CDR2 (SGHRS, YFSETQ) derive from the germline V gene. The CDR3 covers 14 residues, taking in both the cysteine and the phenylalanine. Here the CDR3 DNA is all that survives: 42 bases in frame from base 1. V is reduced by 3 bases and J by 1 base, leaving a spacing of 10 bases between them. This clonotype was obtained from a girl aged 10-17 years with multiple sclerosis. The material sequenced was blood. The rearranged chain carries TRBV5-1 and TRBJ1-1; no D gene is confidently identified. The DNA sequence is TGCGCCAGCAGCTCGGGGTTGTCGAACACTGAAGCTTTCTTT. This yields the protein CASSSGLSNTEAFF.